This T cell receptor (beta chain) was sequenced for a study of human T cells and chemical hapten exposure. For the study at large: Doses of diphenylcyclopropenone went to the patients' scalps weekly throughout the approximately 24-week study. How much TCR each sample yielded varied, mostly because pooled library volumes differed slightly.

Time point reported: patch test 2, 6 weeks after DPC sensitization. The treatment: therapeutic diphenylcyclopropenone sensitization with weekly scalp DPC. What the library attached to individual cDNA molecules were unique molecular identifiers. As originally analysed: Samples held a median of around 100,000 TCRs, range roughly 20,000–750,000. TCRdb analysed the RACE reads with MiXCR anew, one entry per CDR3 protein. The V and J calls and clone size are TCRdb's, not the authors'. The sample shows roughly 54,000 distinct CDR3 sequences, just under 10% of them seen only once. This clonotype was counted at least ten times. From germline, CDR1 is LGHDT and CDR2 YNNKEL (reference sequence). The V and J ends lost 3 bases and 5 bases respectively, with 20 bases between them. CDR3 length equals 17 residues.

The chain employs TRBV3-1 and TRBJ1-5, with a tentative D call TRBD1 (5 bases). This sample comprised whole blood, obtained in connection with sensitization to the hapten diphenylcyclopropenone (DPC). The receptor's source is a woman aged 50 to 60 with alopecia areata. Some clones in this sample may be carry-over from other donors' samples. The CDR3 protein is CASSQSSGTGGYQPQHF. CDR3 nucleotides: TGTGCCAGCAGCCAGTCTTCCGGGACTGGAGGGTATCAGCCCCAGCATTTT.